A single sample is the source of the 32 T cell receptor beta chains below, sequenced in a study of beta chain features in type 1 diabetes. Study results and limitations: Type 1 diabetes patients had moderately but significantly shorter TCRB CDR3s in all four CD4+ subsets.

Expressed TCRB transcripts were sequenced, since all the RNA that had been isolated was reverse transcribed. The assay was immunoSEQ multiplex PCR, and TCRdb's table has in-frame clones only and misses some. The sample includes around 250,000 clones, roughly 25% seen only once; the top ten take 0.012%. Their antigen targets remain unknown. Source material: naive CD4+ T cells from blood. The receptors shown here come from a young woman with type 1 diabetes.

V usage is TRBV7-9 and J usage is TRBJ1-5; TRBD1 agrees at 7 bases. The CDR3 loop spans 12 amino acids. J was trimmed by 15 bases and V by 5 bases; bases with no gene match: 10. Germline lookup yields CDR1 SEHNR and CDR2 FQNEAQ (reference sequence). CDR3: CASSPQGPLLHF. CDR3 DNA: TGTGCCAGCAGCCCACAGGGGCCGCTTTTGCATTTT.

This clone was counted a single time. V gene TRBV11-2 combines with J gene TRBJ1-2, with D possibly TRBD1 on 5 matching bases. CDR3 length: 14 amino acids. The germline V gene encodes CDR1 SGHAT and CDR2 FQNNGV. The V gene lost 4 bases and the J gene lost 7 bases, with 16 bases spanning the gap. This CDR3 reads CASSSESQGTGYTF. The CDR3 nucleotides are TGTGCCAGCAGCTCCGAGAGCCAGGGAACTGGCTACACCTTC.

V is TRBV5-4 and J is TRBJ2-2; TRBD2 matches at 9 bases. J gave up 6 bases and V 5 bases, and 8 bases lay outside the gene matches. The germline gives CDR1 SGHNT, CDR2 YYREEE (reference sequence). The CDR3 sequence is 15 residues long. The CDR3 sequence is CASSSREGPPGELFF. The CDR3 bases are TGTGCCAGCAGTTCGCGGGAGGGCCCCCCCGGGGAGCTGTTTTTT. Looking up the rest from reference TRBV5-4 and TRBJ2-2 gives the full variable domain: ETGVTQSPTHLIKTRGQQVTLRCSSQSGHNTVSWYQQALGQGPQFIFQYYREEENGRGNFPPRFSGLQFPNYSSELNVNALELDDSALYLCASSSREGPPGELFFGEGSRLTVL.

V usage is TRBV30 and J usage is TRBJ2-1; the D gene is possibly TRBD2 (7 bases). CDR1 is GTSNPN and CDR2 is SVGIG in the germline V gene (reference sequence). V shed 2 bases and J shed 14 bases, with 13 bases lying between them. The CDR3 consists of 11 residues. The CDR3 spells CAWSWEGGKFF. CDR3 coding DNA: TGTGCCTGGAGTTGGGAGGGGGGGAAGTTCTTC.

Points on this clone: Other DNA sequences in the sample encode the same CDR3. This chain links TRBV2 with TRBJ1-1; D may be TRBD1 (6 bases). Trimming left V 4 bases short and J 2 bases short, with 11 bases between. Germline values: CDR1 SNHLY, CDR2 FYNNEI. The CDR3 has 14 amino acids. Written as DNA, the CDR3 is TGTGCCAGCAGTGTGGAGACAGGCAACACTGAAGCTTTCTTT. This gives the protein CASSVETGNTEAFF. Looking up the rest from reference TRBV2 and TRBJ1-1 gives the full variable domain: EPEVTQTPSHQVTQMGQEVILRCVPISNHLYFYWYRQILGQKVEFLVSFYNNEISEKSEIFDDQFSVERPDGSNFTLKIRSTKLEDSAMYFCASSVETGNTEAFFGQGTRLTVV.

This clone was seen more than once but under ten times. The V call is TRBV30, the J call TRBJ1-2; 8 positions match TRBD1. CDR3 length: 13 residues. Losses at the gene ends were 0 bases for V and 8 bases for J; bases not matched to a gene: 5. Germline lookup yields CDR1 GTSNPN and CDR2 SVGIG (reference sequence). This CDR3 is CAWSVAGGLGYTF. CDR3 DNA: TGTGCCTGGAGTGTAGCAGGGGGCTTGGGCTACACCTTC.

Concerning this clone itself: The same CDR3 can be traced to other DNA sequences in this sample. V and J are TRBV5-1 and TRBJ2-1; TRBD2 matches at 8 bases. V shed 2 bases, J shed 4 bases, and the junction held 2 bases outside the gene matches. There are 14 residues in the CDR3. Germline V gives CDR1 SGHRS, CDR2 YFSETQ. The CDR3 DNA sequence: TGCGCCAGCAGCTTTGGGACTAGTTACAATGAGCAGTTCTTC. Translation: CASSFGTSYNEQFF.

CDR3 region: CASRGTGLGTDTQYF. CDR3 coding DNA: TGTGCCAGCAGGGGCACAGGGCTCGGCACAGATACGCAGTATTTT. The chain is built from TRBV28 and TRBJ2-3; tentatively, D is TRBD1 (6 bases). The germline V gene encodes CDR1 MDHEN and CDR2 SYDVKM. The CDR3 is 15 residues long. V lost 6 bases and J 1 base, leaving 14 bases between the germline ends.

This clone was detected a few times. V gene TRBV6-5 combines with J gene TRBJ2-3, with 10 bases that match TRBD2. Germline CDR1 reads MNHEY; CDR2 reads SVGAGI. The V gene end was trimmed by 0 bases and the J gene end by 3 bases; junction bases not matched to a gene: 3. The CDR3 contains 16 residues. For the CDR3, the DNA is TGTGCCAGCAGTTACTCTAGCGGGGGGACTACAGATACGCAGTATTTT. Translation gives CASSYSSGGTTDTQYF.

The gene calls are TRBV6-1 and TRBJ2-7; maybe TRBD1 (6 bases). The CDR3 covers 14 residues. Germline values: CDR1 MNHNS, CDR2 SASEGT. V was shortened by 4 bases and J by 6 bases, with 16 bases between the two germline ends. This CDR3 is CASSVRDIGPEQYF. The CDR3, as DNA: TGTGCCAGCAGTGTAAGGGACATCGGACCCGAGCAGTACTTC.

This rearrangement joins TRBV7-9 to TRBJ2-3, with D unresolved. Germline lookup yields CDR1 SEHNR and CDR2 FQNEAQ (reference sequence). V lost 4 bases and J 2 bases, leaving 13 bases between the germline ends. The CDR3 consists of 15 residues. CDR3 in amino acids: CASSYLSSVTDTQYF. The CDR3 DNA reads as TGTGCCAGCAGCTACTTATCGTCCGTCACAGATACGCAGTATTTT.

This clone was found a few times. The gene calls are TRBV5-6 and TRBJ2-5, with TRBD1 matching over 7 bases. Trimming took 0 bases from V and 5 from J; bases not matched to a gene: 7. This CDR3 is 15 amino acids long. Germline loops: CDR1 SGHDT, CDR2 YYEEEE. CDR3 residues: CASSLVQGTVETQYF. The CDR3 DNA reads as TGTGCCAGCAGCTTGGTACAGGGGACAGTCGAGACCCAGTACTTC.

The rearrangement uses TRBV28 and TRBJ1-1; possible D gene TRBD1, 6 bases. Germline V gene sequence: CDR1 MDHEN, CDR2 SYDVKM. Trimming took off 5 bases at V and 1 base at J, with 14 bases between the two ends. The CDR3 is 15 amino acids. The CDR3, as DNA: TGTGCCAGCAGTCCACCGGAGACAGGGAACACTGAAGCTTTCTTT. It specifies CASSPPETGNTEAFF.

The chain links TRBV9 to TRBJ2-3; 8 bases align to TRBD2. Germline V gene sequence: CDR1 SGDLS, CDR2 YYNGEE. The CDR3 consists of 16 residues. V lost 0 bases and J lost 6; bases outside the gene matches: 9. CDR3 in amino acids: CASSVAPAGDRDTQYF. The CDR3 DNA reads TGTGCCAGCAGCGTAGCGCCAGCGGGAGATAGGGATACGCAGTATTTT.

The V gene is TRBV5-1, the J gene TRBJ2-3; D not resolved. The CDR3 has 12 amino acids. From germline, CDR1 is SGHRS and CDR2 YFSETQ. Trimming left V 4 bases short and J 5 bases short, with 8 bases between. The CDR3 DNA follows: TGCGCCAGCAGCAACAGAATAGATACGCAGTATTTT. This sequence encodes CASSNRIDTQYF.

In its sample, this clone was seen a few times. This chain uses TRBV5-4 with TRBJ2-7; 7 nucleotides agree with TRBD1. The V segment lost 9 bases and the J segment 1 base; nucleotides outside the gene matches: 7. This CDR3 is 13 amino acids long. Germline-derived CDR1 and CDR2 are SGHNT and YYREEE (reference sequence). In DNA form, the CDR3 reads TGTGCCACCAAGACAGGGAATTCCTACGAGCAGTACTTC. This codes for CATKTGNSYEQYF.

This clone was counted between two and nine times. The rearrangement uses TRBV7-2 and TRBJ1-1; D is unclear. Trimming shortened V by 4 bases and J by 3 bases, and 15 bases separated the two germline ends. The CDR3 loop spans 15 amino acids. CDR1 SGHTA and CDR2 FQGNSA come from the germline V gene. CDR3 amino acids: CASSSPLTAHTEAFF. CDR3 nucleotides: TGTGCCAGCAGCTCTCCCCTGACTGCGCACACTGAAGCTTTCTTT.

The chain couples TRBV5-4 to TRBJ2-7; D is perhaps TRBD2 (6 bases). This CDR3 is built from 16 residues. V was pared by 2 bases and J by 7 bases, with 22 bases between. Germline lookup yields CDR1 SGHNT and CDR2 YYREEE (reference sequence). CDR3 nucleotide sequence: TGTGCCAGCAGCTTCAAACTAGCCGACCCCTACGGGGAGCAGTACTTC. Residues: CASSFKLADPYGEQYF.

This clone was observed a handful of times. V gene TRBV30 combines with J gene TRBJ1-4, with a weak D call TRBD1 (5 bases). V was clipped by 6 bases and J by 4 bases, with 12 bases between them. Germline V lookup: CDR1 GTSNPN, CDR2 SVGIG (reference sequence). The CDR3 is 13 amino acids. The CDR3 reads CACRGDLNEKLFF. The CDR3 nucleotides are TGTGCCTGTCGGGGGGACCTTAATGAAAAACTGTTTTTT.

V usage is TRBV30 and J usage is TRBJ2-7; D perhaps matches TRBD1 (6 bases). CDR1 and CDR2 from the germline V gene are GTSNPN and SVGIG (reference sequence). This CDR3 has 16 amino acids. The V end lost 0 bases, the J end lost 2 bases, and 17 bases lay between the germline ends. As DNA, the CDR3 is TGTGCCTGGAGTGTCTTCGCGGACGGACAGCCCTACGAGCAGTACTTC. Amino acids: CAWSVFADGQPYEQYF. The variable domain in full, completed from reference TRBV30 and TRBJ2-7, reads SQTIHQWPATLVQPVGSPLSLECTVEGTSNPNLYWYRQAAGRGLQLLFYSVGIGQISSEVPQNLSASRPQDRQFILSSKKLLLSDSGFYLCAWSVFADGQPYEQYFGPGTRLTVT.

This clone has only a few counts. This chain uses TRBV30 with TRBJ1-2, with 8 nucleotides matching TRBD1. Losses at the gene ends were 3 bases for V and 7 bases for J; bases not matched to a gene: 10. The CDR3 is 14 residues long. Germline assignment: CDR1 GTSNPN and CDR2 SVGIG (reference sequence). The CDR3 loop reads CAWSPGDRNGGYTF. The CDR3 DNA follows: TGTGCCTGGAGCCCCGGGGACAGGAATGGTGGCTACACCTTC. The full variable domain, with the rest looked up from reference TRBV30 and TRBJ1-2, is SQTIHQWPATLVQPVGSPLSLECTVEGTSNPNLYWYRQAAGRGLQLLFYSVGIGQISSEVPQNLSASRPQDRQFILSSKKLLLSDSGFYLCAWSPGDRNGGYTFGSGTRLTVV.

As DNA, the CDR3 is TGTGCCAGTAGCGACAGGGGCCAGCCCCAGCATTTT. Translated, it gives CASSDRGQPQHF. The rearrangement uses TRBV19 and TRBJ1-5, with 8 bases aligning to TRBD1. The V gene end was trimmed by 6 bases and the J gene end by 7 bases; junction bases not matched to a gene: 2. Germline-derived CDR1 and CDR2 are LNHDA and SQIVND (reference sequence). The CDR3 contains 12 residues. The complete variable domain, with remaining parts taken from reference TRBV19 and TRBJ1-5, reads DGGITQSPKYLFRKEGQNVTLSCEQNLNHDAMYWYRQDPGQGLRLIYYSQIVNDFQKGDIAEGYSVSREKKESFPLTVTSAQKNPTAFYLCASSDRGQPQHFGDGTRLSIL.

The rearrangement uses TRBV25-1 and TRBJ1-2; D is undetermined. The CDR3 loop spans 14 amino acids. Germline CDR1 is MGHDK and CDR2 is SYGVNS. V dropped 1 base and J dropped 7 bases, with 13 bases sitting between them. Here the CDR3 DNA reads TGTGCCAGCAGTGAATGGGGAGGGTCCATTGGCTACACCTTC. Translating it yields CASSEWGGSIGYTF.

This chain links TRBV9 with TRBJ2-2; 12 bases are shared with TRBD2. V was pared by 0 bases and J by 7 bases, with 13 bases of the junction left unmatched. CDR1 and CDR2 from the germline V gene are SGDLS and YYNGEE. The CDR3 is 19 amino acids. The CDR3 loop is CASSVERPSGRGQGGELFF. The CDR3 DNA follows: TGTGCCAGCAGCGTAGAGCGTCCTAGCGGGAGGGGACAAGGCGGGGAGCTGTTTTTT.

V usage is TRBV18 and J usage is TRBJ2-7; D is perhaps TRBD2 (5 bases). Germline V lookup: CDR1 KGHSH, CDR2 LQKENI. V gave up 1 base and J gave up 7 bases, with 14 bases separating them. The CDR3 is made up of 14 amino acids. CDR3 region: CASSPLLGRGEQYF. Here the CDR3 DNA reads TGTGCCAGCTCACCACTTTTGGGCCGGGGAGAGCAGTACTTC.

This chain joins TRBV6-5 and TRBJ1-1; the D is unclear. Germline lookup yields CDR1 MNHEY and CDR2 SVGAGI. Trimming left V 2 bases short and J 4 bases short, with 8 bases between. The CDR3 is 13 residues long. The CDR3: CASSYDGSTEAFF. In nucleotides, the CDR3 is TGTGCCAGCAGTTACGACGGGAGCACTGAAGCTTTCTTT.

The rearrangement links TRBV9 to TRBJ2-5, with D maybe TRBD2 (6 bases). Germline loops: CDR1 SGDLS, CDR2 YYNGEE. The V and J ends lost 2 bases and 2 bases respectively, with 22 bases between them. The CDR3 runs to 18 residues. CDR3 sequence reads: CASSVGGLGGPLQETQYF. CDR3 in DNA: TGTGCCAGCAGCGTGGGGGGTTTGGGCGGCCCGCTTCAAGAGACCCAGTACTTC.

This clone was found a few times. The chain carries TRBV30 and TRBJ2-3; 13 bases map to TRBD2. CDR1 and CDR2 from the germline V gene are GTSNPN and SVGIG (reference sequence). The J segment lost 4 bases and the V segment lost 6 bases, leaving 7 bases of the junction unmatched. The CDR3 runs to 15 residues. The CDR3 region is CACSTGTSGADTQYF. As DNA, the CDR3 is TGTGCCTGTTCAACCGGGACTAGCGGGGCAGATACGCAGTATTTT.

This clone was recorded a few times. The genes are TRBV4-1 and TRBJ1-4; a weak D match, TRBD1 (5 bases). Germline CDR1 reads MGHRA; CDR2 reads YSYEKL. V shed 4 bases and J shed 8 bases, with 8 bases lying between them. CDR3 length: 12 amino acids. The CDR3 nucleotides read TGCGCCAGCAGCCCATGGGGCGAAAAACTGTTTTTT. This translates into CASSPWGEKLFF.

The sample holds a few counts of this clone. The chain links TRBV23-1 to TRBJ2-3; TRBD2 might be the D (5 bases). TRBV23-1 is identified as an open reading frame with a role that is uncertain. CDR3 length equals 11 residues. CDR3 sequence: CAGGGTDTQYF. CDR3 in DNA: TGCGCAGGAGGAGGCACAGATACGCAGTATTTT.

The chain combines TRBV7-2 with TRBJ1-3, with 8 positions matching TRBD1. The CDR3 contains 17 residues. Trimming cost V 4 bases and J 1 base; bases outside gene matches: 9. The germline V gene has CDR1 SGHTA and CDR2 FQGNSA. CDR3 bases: TGTGCCAGCAGCTACCCGAGGACAGGGTGGTCTGGAAACACCATATATTTT. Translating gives CASSYPRTGWSGNTIYF.

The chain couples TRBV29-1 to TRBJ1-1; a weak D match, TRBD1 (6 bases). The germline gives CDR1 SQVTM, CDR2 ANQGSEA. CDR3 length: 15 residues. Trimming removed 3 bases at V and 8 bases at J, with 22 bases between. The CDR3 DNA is TGCAGCGTTGAGGGCGTACAGGGCGGGCTGAGAGAAGCTTTCTTT. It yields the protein CSVEGVQGGLREAFF.